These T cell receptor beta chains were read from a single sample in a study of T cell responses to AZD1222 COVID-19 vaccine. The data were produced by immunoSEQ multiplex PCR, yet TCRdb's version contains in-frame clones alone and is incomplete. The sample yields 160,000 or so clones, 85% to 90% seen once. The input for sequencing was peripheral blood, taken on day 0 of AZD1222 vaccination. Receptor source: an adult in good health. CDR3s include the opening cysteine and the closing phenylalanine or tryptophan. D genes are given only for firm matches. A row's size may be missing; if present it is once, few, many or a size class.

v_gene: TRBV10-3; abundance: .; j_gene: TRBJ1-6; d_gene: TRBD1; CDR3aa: CAISEGGQGNSPLHF; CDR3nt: TGTGCCATCAGTGAGGGAGGACAGGGTAATTCACCCCTCCACTTT
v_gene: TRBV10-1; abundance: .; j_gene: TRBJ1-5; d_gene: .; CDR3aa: CASSDGPTQPQHF; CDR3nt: TGCGCCAGCAGTGACGGACCCACTCAGCCCCAGCATTTT
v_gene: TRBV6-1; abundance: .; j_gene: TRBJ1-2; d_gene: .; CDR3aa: CASSEASDGYGYTF; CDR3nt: TGTGCCAGCAGTGAAGCGTCGGATGGCTATGGCTACACCTTC
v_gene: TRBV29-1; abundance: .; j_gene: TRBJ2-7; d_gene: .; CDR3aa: CSVEGDHHYEQYF; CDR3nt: TGCAGCGTTGAAGGGGACCATCACTACGAGCAGTACTTC
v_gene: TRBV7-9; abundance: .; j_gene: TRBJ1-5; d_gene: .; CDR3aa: CASSLGYSNQPQHF; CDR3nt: TGTGCCAGCAGCTTAGGTTATAGCAATCAGCCCCAGCATTTT
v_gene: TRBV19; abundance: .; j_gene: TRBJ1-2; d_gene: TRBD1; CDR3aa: CASSLQGTTNYGYTF; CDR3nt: TGTGCCAGTTCCTTACAGGGGACTACCAACTATGGCTACACCTTC
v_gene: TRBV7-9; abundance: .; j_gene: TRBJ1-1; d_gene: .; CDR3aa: CASRETEAFF; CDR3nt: TGTGCCAGCAGAGAAACTGAAGCTTTCTTT
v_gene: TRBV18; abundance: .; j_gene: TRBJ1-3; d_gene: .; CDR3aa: CASSRGAQGTGNTIYF; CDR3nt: TGTGCCAGCTCACGAGGGGCACAGGGAACTGGAAACACCATATATTTT
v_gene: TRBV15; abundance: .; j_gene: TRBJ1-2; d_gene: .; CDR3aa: CATSRERQAGFGYTF; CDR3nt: TGTGCCACCAGCAGGGAGAGACAAGCGGGGTTTGGCTACACCTTC
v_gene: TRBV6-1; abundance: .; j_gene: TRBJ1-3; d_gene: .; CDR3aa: CASSENRAFSGNTIYF; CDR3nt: TGTGCCAGCAGTGAAAACAGGGCTTTCTCTGGAAACACCATATATTTT
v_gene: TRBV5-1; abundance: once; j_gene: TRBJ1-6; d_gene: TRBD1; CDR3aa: CASSLNTGQGLVSPLHF; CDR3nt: TGCGCCAGCAGTCTGAACACGGGACAGGGGTTAGTTTCACCCCTCCACTTT
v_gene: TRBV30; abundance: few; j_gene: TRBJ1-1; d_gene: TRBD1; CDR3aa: CAWQGEGVAEAFF; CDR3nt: TGTGCCTGGCAGGGGGAGGGGGTCGCTGAAGCTTTCTTT
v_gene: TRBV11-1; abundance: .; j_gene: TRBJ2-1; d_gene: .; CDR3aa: CASSLGQGKDEQFF; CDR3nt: TGTGCCAGCAGCTTAGGTCAGGGTAAGGATGAGCAGTTCTTC
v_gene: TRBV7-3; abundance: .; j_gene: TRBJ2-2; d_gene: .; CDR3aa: CASSSWTKNTGELFF; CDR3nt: TGTGCCAGCAGCTCTTGGACCAAAAACACCGGGGAGCTGTTTTTT
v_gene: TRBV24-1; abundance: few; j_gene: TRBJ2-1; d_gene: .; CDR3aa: CATSAGQPSYNEQFF; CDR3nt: TGTGCCACCAGTGCAGGGCAGCCTTCCTACAATGAGCAGTTCTTC
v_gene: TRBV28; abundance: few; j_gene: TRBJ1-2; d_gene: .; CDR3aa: CASSPETAYGYTF; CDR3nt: TGTGCCAGCAGCCCCGAGACGGCCTATGGCTACACCTTC
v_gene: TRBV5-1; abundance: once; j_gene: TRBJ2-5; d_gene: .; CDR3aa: CASSLVGNQETQYF; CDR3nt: TGCGCCAGCAGCTTGGTTGGGAACCAAGAGACCCAGTACTTC
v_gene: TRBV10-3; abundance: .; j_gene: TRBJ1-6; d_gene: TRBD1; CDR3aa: CAISADRGGSPLHF; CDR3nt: TGTGCCATCAGTGCGGACAGGGGGGGATCACCCCTCCACTTT
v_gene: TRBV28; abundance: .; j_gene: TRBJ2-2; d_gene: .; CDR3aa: CASGTTGELFF; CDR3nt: TGTGCCAGCGGGACCACCGGGGAGCTGTTTTTT
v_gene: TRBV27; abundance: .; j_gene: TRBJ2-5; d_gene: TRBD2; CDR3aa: CATRDSGRARTQYF; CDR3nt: TGTGCCACCAGGGATAGCGGGAGGGCCAGGACCCAGTACTTC
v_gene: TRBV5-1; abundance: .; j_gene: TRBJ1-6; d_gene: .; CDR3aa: CASSSTVYNSPLHF; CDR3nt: TGCGCCAGCAGCTCGACAGTATATAATTCACCCCTCCACTTT
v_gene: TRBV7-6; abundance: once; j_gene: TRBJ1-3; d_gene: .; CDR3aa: CASSPPGSSGNTIYF; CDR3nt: TGTGCCAGCAGCCCCCCAGGTTCTTCTGGAAACACCATATATTTT
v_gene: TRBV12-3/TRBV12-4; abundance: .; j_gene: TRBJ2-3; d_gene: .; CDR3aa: CASQTDAGDTQYF; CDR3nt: TGTGCCAGCCAGACGGACGCCGGAGATACGCAGTATTTT
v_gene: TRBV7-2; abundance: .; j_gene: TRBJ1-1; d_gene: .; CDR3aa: CASSPPRSQNTEAFF; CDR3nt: TGTGCCAGCAGCCCCCCTCGCAGCCAAAACACTGAAGCTTTCTTT
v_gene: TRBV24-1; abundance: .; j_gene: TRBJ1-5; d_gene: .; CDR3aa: CATSDPRPNQPQHF; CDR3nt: TGTGCCACCAGTGACCCTAGACCCAATCAGCCCCAGCATTTT
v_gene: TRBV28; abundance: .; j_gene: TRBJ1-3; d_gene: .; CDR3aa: CASSRAPRAGNTIYF; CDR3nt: TGTGCCAGCAGCCGGGCCCCAAGGGCTGGAAACACCATATATTTT
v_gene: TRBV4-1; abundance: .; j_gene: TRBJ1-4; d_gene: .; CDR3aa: CASSHGLTEGHEKLFF; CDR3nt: TGCGCCAGCAGCCACGGGCTAACAGAGGGGCATGAAAAACTGTTTTTT
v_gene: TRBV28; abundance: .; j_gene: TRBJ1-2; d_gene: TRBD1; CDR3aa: CASSNTGGVPGGYTF; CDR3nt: TGTGCCAGCAGCAACACAGGGGGTGTTCCAGGGGGCTACACCTTC
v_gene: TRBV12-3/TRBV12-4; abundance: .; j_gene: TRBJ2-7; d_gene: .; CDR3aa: CASTLGGPYEQYF; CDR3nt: TGTGCCAGCACCCTTGGTGGGCCATACGAGCAGTACTTC
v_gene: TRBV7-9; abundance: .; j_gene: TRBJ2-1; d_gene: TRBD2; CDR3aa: CASSMLIAGAYNEQFF; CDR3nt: TGTGCCAGCAGCATGTTAATAGCGGGAGCCTACAATGAGCAGTTCTTC
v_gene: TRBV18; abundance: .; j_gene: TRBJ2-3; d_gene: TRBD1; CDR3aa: CASSHPADRGSTDTQYF; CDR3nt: TGTGCCAGCTCACATCCCGCGGACAGGGGAAGCACAGATACGCAGTATTTT
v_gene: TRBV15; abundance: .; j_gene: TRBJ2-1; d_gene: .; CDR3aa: CATSRDEGLTQFF; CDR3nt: TGTGCCACCAGCAGAGATGAAGGACTAACGCAGTTCTTC
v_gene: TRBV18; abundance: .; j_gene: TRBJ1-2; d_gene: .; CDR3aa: CASSPKVSGVGYGYTF; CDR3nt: TGTGCCAGCTCACCAAAGGTCTCAGGGGTAGGGTATGGCTACACCTTC
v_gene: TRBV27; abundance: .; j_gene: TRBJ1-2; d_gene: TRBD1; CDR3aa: CASSSTGGYGYTF; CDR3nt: TGTGCCAGCAGTTCGACAGGGGGCTATGGCTACACCTTC
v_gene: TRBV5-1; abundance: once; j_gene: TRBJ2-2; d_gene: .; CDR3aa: CASSLGTMTDPGELFF; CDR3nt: TGCGCCAGCAGCTTGGGGACAATGACAGATCCCGGGGAGCTGTTTTTT
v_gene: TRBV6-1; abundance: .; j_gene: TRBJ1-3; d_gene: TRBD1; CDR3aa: CASSEWGQHSGNTIYF; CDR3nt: TGTGCCAGCAGTGAATGGGGACAGCACTCTGGAAACACCATATATTTT
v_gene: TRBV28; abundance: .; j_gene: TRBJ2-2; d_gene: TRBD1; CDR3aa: CASRTGGPHGELFF; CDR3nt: TGTGCCAGCAGGACAGGGGGCCCCCACGGGGAGCTGTTTTTT
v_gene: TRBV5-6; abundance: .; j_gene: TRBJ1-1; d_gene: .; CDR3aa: CASSLFQSGFGTEAFF; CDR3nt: TGTGCCAGCAGCTTGTTCCAATCGGGGTTTGGCACTGAAGCTTTCTTT
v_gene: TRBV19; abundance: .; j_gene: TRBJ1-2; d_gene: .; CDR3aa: CASNRQVNGPNYGYTF; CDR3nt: TGTGCCAGTAATCGGCAGGTGAATGGACCTAACTATGGCTACACCTTC
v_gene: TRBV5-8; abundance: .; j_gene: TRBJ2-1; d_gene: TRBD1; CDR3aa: CASSFGTAIRFF; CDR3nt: TGTGCCAGCAGCTTCGGGACAGCTATCCGGTTCTTC
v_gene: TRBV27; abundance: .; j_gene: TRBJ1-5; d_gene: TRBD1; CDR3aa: CASSWGQGGNQPQHF; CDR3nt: TGTGCCAGCAGTTGGGGACAGGGAGGGAATCAGCCCCAGCATTTT
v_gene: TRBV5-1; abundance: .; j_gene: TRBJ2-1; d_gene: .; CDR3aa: CASSETANSNNEQFF; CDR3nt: TGCGCCAGCAGTGAAACAGCAAACTCAAACAATGAGCAGTTCTTC
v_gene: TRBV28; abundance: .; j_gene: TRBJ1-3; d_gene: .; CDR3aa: CACSLGQDGNTIYF; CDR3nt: TGTGCCTGCTCGCTGGGGCAGGACGGAAACACCATATATTTT
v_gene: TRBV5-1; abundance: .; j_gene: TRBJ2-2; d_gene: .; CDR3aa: CASSGRDTGELFF; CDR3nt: TGCGCCAGCAGTGGTCGAGACACCGGGGAGCTGTTTTTT
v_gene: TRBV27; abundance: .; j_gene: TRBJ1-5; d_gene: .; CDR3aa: CASSPTRGASQPQHF; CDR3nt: TGTGCCAGCAGTCCCACAAGAGGGGCGTCCCAGCCCCAGCATTTT
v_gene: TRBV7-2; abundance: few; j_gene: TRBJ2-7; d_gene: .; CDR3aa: CASSPQGSTYEQYF; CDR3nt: TGTGCCAGCAGCCCTCAGGGGTCAACTTACGAGCAGTACTTC
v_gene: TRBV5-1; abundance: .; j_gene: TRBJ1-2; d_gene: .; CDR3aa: CASSLDSNYGYTF; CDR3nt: TGCGCCAGCAGCTTGGACAGCAACTATGGCTACACCTTC
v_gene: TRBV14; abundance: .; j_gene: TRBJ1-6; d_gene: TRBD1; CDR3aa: CASSNFGQADNSPLHF; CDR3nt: TGTGCCAGCAGCAACTTCGGACAGGCGGATAATTCACCCCTCCACTTT
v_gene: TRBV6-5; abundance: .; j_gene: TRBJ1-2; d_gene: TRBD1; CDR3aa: CASRGQAYGYTF; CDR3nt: TGTGCCAGCAGAGGACAGGCTTATGGCTACACCTTC
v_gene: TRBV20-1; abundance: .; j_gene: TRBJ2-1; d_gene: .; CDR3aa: CSASSNEQFF; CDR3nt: TGCAGTGCTTCTAGCAATGAGCAGTTCTTC
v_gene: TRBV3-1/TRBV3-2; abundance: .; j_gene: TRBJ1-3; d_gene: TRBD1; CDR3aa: CASSQAGTGVGNTIYF; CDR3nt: TGTGCCAGCAGCCAAGCCGGGACAGGTGTTGGAAACACCATATATTTT
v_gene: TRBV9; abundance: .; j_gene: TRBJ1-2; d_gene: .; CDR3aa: CASSPGQNYGYTF; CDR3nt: TGTGCCAGCAGCCCAGGACAGAACTATGGCTACACCTTC
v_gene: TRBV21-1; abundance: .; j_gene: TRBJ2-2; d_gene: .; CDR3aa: CASSKGLAGGRGGTGELFF; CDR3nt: TGTGCCAGCAGCAAGGGACTAGCGGGAGGGCGAGGGGGCACCGGGGAGCTGTTTTTT